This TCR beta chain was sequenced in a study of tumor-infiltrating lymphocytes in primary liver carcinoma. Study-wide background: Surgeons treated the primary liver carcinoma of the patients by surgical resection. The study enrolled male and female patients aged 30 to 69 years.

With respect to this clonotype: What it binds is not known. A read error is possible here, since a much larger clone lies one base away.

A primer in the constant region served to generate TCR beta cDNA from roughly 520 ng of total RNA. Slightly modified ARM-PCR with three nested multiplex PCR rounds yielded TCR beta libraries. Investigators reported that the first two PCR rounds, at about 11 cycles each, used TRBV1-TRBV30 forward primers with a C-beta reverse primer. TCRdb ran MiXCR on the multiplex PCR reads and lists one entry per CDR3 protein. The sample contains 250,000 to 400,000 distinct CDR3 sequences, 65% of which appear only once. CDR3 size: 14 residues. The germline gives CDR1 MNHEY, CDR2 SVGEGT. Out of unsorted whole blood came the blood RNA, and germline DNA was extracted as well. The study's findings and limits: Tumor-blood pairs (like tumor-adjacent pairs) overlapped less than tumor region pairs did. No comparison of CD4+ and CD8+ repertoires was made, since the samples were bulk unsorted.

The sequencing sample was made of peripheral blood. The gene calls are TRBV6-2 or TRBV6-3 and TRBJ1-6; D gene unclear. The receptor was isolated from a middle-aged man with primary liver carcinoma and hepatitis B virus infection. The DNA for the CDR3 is TGTGCCACCAGTTACGAGGCGCGCGGTTCACCCCTCCACTTT. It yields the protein CATSYEARGSPLHF.